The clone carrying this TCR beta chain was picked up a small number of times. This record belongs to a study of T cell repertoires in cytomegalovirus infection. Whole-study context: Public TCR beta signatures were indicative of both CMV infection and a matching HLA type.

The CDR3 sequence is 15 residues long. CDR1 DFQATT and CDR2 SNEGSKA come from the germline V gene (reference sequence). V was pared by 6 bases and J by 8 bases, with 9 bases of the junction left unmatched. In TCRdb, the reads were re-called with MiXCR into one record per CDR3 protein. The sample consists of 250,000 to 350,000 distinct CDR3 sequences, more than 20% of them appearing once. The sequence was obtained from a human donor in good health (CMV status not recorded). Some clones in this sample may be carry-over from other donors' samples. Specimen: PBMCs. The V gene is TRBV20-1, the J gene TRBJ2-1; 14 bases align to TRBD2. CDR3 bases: TGCAGTGCCACCGGGGGACTAGCGGGAGTACATGAGCAGTTCTTC. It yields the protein CSATGGLAGVHEQFF.